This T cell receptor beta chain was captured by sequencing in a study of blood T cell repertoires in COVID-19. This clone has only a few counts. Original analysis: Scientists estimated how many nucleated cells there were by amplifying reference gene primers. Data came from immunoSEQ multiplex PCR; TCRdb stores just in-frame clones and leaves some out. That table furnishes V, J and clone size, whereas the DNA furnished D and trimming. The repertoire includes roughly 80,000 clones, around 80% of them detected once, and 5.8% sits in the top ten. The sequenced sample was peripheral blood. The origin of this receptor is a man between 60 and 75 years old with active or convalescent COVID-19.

The CDR3 loop is CAIGTVLSYNSPLHF. For the CDR3, the DNA is TGTGCCATAGGGACAGTTCTCTCGTATAATTCACCCCTCCACTTT. This chain links TRBV6-4 with TRBJ1-6; TRBD1 agrees at 7 bases. Germline loops: CDR1 MRHNA, CDR2 SNTAGT. V shed 10 bases and J 4 bases; nucleotides not matched to a gene: 10. This CDR3 contains 15 residues.